The rows below give T cell receptor beta chains drawn from one sample of a study of CD8 T cells in Susac syndrome. Using its own MiXCR run on the immunoSEQ multiplex PCR reads, TCRdb lists one record per CDR3 protein. Here the sample spans tens of thousands of distinct CDR3 sequences, over 75% being singletons. The sample was CD8+ T cells from PBMCs. These receptors were obtained from a human donor with multiple sclerosis. CDR3s include the opening cysteine and the closing phenylalanine or tryptophan. A D gene is named only where the DNA matches it firmly. Where a row states a size, it is once, few, many or the class of an expanded clone; other rows omit it.

>NA|TRBJ1-1|NA|15|TRBV28
CASSLYGGGNTEAFF
TGTGCCAGCAGTTTATATGGGGGAGGGAACACTGAAGCTTTCTTT
>NA|TRBJ2-5|TRBD1|15|TRBV24-1
CATSVGQGGRETQYF
TGTGCCACCAGTGTAGGACAGGGTGGTCGAGAGACCCAGTACTTC
>NA|TRBJ1-2|NA|11|TRBV28
CASREGYGYTF
TGTGCCAGCAGGGAAGGTTATGGCTACACCTTC
>NA|TRBJ2-7|NA|13|TRBV2
CASPRTSPYEQYF
TGTGCCAGCCCTAGGACTTCCCCCTACGAGCAGTACTTC
>NA|TRBJ2-5|TRBD1|17|TRBV3-1
CASSQELVGDSGETQYF
TGTGCCAGCAGCCAAGAGCTCGTCGGGGACAGTGGCGAGACCCAGTACTTC
>NA|TRBJ1-4|NA|13|TRBV4-3
CASSIATNEKLFF
TGCGCCAGCAGCATTGCCACTAATGAAAAACTGTTTTTT
>NA|TRBJ2-1|TRBD1|19|TRBV7-8
CASSLLAGGNTFSYNEQFF
TGTGCCAGCAGCTTGTTGGCAGGGGGCAATACTTTTTCCTACAATGAGCAGTTCTTC
>NA|TRBJ2-3|NA|14|TRBV20-1
CSALTSPSADTQYF
TGCAGTGCTCTAACATCGCCTAGCGCAGATACGCAGTATTTT
>NA|TRBJ2-7|TRBD2|16|TRBV10-3
CAISVGQGSGAYEQYF
TGTGCCATCAGTGTGGGGCAGGGTAGCGGGGCCTACGAGCAGTACTTC
>NA|TRBJ2-7|TRBD1|13|TRBV5-1
CASSFNRGHEQYF
TGCGCCAGCAGCTTTAACAGGGGCCACGAGCAGTACTTC
>once|TRBJ2-1|TRBD2|16|TRBV3-1
CASSQDFSGTYNEQFF
TGTGCCAGCAGCCAAGATTTTAGCGGGACGTACAATGAGCAGTTCTTC
>NA|TRBJ2-1|TRBD2|13|TRBV29-1
CSVDGLAGVEQFF
TGCAGCGTTGACGGACTAGCGGGGGTAGAGCAGTTCTTC
>NA|TRBJ1-1|NA|15|TRBV7-2
CASSLPGDGNTEAFF
TGTGCCAGCAGCCTTCCCGGGGATGGGAACACTGAAGCTTTCTTT
>NA|TRBJ2-1|TRBD2|15|TRBV19
CASSMTSGGYLEQFF
TGTGCCAGTAGTATGACTAGCGGGGGGTACCTTGAGCAGTTCTTC
>NA|TRBJ2-1|TRBD2|14|TRBV28
CASSLAGLAEEQFF
TGTGCCAGCAGTTTAGCGGGACTAGCGGAGGAGCAGTTCTTC
>NA|TRBJ2-1|NA|12|TRBV13
CASGGSHNEQFF
TGTGCCAGCGGTGGGTCCCACAATGAGCAGTTCTTC
>NA|TRBJ2-2|TRBD1|15|TRBV6-1
CASSETGGNTGELFF
TGTGCCAGCAGTGAAACAGGGGGGAACACCGGGGAGCTGTTTTTT
>NA|TRBJ2-4|TRBD1|15|TRBV13
CASSLVSGGGNIQYF
TGTGCCAGCAGCTTAGTATCAGGGGGCGGAAACATTCAGTACTTC
>NA|TRBJ2-3|NA|13|TRBV6-5
CASSHATTDTQYF
TGTGCCAGCAGTCATGCAACTACAGATACGCAGTATTTT
>NA|TRBJ2-5|TRBD2|17|TRBV5-4
CASSLKRWEGRQETQYF
TGTGCCAGCAGCTTGAAAAGGTGGGAGGGCCGTCAAGAGACCCAGTACTTC
>NA|TRBJ1-4|NA|15|TRBV28
CASSLTGDFNEKLFF
TGTGCCAGCAGTTTAACGGGGGATTTTAATGAAAAACTGTTTTTT
>NA|TRBJ2-5|NA|14|TRBV2
CASSEPDPGGTQYF
TGTGCCAGCAGTGAACCCGACCCCGGCGGGACCCAGTACTTC
>NA|TRBJ2-2|NA|16|TRBV4-1
CASSQGGAGNTGELFF
TGCGCCAGCAGCCAAGGGGGGGCAGGGAACACCGGGGAGCTGTTTTTT
>NA|TRBJ2-3|NA|15|TRBV7-6
CASSNTGRTTDTQYF
TGTGCCAGCAGCAACACGGGGCGGACCACAGATACGCAGTATTTT
>NA|TRBJ2-7|NA|15|TRBV20-1
CSALVPGLNSYEQYF
TGCAGTGCCCTCGTCCCAGGACTGAACTCCTACGAGCAGTACTTC
>NA|TRBJ2-7|NA|14|TRBV5-1
CASSSEDRPYEQYF
TGCGCCAGCAGCTCCGAGGACAGACCCTACGAGCAGTACTTC
>NA|TRBJ2-7|NA|13|TRBV25-1
CASSPGPDYEQYF
TGTGCCAGCAGCCCCGGACCGGACTACGAGCAGTACTTC
>NA|TRBJ2-1|TRBD1|14|TRBV9
CASSEGTAYNEQFF
TGTGCCAGCAGCGAGGGGACAGCCTACAATGAGCAGTTCTTC
>once|TRBJ2-7|TRBD1|15|TRBV19
CASSRTGGNSYEQYF
TGTGCCAGTAGTAGAACAGGGGGCAACTCCTACGAGCAGTACTTC
>NA|TRBJ1-6|TRBD1|14|TRBV30
CAWSDGTGDSPLHF
TGTGCCTGGAGTGATGGGACAGGGGATTCACCCCTCCACTTT
>NA|TRBJ2-2|NA|14|TRBV5-6
CASSYGTGARELFF
TGTGCCAGCAGCTACGGGACCGGGGCACGGGAGCTGTTTTTT
>NA|TRBJ2-5|TRBD2|13|TRBV7-9
CASSGTSRETQYF
TGTGCCAGCAGCGGGACTAGCCGGGAGACCCAGTACTTC
>NA|TRBJ2-1|TRBD1|14|TRBV6-5
CASSRQDRPDEQFF
TGTGCCAGCTCCCGTCAGGACAGGCCCGATGAGCAGTTCTTC
>NA|TRBJ1-2|NA|13|TRBV19
CASNPGASNGYTF
TGTGCCAGTAACCCGGGGGCGTCTAATGGCTACACCTTC
>NA|TRBJ1-5|NA|13|TRBV27
CASSLRGGQPQHF
TGTGCCAGCAGTTTACGGGGGGGGCAGCCCCAGCATTTT
>NA|TRBJ1-1|NA|14|TRBV12-5
CASGPHGVGGEAFF
TGTGCTAGTGGTCCGCATGGGGTGGGGGGTGAAGCTTTCTTT
>NA|TRBJ2-7|NA|14|TRBV19
CASSFRTASTEQYF
TGTGCCAGTAGTTTCCGGACTGCTTCTACCGAGCAGTACTTC
>NA|TRBJ2-7|TRBD1|17|TRBV20-1
CSARDQGAPSGSYEQYF
TGCAGTGCTAGAGATCAGGGGGCGCCCTCGGGTTCCTACGAGCAGTACTTC
>NA|TRBJ2-3|NA|16|TRBV2
CASSGTGTASTDTQYF
TGTGCCAGCAGTGGAACTGGGACGGCTAGCACAGATACGCAGTATTTT
>NA|TRBJ1-3|NA|14|TRBV6-5
CASSYGYGGNTIYF
TGTGCCAGCAGTTACGGCTATGGGGGAAACACCATATATTTT
>NA|TRBJ1-1|NA|11|TRBV20-1
CSARDHTEAFF
TGCAGTGCTAGAGATCACACTGAAGCTTTCTTT
>NA|TRBJ1-1|NA|10|TRBV29-1
CSVAGSEAFF
TGCAGCGTTGCCGGATCCGAAGCTTTCTTT
>NA|TRBJ2-3|NA|13|TRBV19
CASGPGVPDTQYF
TGTGCCAGTGGCCCAGGGGTTCCAGATACGCAGTATTTT
>NA|TRBJ1-1|NA|14|TRBV28
CASSEVGEDTEAFF
TGTGCCAGCAGTGAGGTAGGGGAGGACACTGAAGCTTTCTTT
>NA|TRBJ1-1|NA|12|TRBV6-1
CASSGRNTEAFF
TGTGCCAGCAGTGGGAGGAACACTGAAGCTTTCTTT
>NA|TRBJ2-1|NA|15|TRBV19
CASRISRGTGHEQFF
TGTGCCAGTAGAATTAGTAGGGGAACAGGTCATGAGCAGTTCTTC
>NA|TRBJ1-2|NA|16|TRBV4-3
CASSHEGWGARNGYTF
TGCGCCAGCAGCCATGAGGGGTGGGGGGCTCGCAATGGCTACACCTTC
>NA|TRBJ2-3|TRBD1|15|TRBV28
CASSPGTGEADTQYF
TGTGCCAGCAGCCCCGGGACAGGGGAAGCAGATACGCAGTATTTT
>NA|TRBJ1-1|NA|12|TRBV10-2
CASSVGRIEAFF
TGCGCCAGCAGTGTGGGACGGATAGAAGCTTTCTTT
>few|TRBJ2-7|NA|11|TRBV27
CASALSGEQYF
TGTGCCAGTGCCCTTTCCGGAGAGCAGTACTTC
>NA|TRBJ2-7|TRBD2|17|TRBV20-1
CSARDFSAGGPQGEQYF
TGCAGTGCTAGAGATTTTTCGGCGGGAGGGCCTCAAGGAGAGCAGTACTTC
>NA|TRBJ2-5|NA|15|TRBV11-1
CASSLDAAEGETQYF
TGTGCCAGCAGCTTAGACGCAGCGGAGGGGGAGACCCAGTACTTC